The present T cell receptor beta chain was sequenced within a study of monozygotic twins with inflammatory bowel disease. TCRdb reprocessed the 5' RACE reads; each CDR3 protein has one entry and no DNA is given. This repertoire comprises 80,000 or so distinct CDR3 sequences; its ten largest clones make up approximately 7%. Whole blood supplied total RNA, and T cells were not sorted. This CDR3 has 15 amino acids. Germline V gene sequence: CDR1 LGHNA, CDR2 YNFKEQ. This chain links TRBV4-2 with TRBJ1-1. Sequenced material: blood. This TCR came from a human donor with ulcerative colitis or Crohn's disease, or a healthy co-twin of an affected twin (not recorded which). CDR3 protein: CASSSPRGLGSEAFF.